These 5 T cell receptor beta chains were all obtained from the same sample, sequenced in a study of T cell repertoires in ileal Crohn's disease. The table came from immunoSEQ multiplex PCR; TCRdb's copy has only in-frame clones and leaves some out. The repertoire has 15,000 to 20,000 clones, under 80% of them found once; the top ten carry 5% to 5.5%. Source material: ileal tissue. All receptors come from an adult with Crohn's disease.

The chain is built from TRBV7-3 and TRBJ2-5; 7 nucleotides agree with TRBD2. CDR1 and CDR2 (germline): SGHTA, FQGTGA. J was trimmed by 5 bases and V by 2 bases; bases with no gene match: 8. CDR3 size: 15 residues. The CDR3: CASSLPGRERETQYF. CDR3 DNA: TGTGCCAGCAGCTTACCTGGGCGGGAGAGGGAGACCCAGTACTTC.

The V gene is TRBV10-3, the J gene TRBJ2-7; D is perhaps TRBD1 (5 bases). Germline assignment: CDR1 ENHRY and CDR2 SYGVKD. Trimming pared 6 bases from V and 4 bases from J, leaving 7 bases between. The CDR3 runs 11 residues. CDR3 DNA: TGTGCCATCAGGACAGTTTACGAGCAGTACTTC. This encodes CAIRTVYEQYF.

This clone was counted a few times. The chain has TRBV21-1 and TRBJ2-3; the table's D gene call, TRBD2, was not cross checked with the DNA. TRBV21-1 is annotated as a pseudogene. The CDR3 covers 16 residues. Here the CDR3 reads CASSNPSSGGADTQYF. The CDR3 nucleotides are TGTGCCAGCAGCAATCCGAGTAGCGGGGGGGCAGATACGCAGTATTTT.

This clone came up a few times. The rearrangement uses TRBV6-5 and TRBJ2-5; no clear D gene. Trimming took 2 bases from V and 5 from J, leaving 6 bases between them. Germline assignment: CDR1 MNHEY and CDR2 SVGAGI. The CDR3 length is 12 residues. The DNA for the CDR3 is TGTGCCAGCAGTTACCCCGGGGAGACCCAGTACTTC. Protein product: CASSYPGETQYF.

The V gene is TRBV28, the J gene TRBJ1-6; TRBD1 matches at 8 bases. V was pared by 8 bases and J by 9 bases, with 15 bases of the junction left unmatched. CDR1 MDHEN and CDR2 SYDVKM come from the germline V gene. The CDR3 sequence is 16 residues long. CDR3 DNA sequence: TGTGCCAGCCCACCGACAGGGGATGGAGGGATTTCACCCCTCCACTTT. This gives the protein CASPPTGDGGISPLHF.